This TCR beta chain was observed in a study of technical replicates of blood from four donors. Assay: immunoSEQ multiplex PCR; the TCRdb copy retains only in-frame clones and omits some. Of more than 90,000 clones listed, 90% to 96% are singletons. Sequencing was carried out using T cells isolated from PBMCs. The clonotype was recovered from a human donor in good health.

DNA of the CDR3: TGCGCCAGCAGCTTGTTGGCGGCGGAGGACTACAATGAGCAGTTCTTC. It encodes CASSLLAAEDYNEQFF. V and J are TRBV5-1 and TRBJ2-1; maybe TRBD2 (5 bases). CDR3 length equals 16 residues. V lost 1 base and J 3 bases, leaving 14 bases between the germline ends. The V gene's germline CDR1 is SGHRS and CDR2 YFSETQ.